This T cell receptor beta chain stems from a study of OX40 agonist ivuxolimab in advanced cancers. Turning to the study itself: Allowance was made for prior anti-PD-1, anti-PD-L1 or anti-CTLA-4 therapy, and roughly 40% had some.

Systemic immunosuppression or autoimmune disease history was grounds to exclude patients. Turning to this clone: What it binds is not known.

The junction had 10 bases not matched to a gene; V was cut back by 6 bases and J by 0 bases. This CDR3 is built from 17 residues. CDR1 and CDR2 (germline): SGHTA, FQGTGA. The table came from immunoSEQ multiplex PCR; TCRdb's copy has only in-frame clones and leaves some out. The sample contains around 72,000 clones, about nine tenths of which appear only once. Study-wide findings and caveats: Fewer expanded clones were found on average in CD4+ than in CD8+ T cells. At 0.1-3.0 mg/kg, partial responders had clonal expansion among the lowest observed.

The chain employs TRBV7-3 and TRBJ2-1; the match to TRBD2 covers 8 bases. The specimen was CD4+ or CD8+ T cells sorted from blood, collected in a trial of the OX40 agonist ivuxolimab. The TCR comes from an adult with an advanced solid tumor such as melanoma, head and neck, liver or kidney cancer. The CDR3 is CASRLAGPYSSYNEQFF. CDR3 sequence (DNA): TGTGCCAGCAGGTTAGCGGGGCCCTACAGCTCCTACAATGAGCAGTTCTTC. The entire variable domain, with the rest obtained from reference TRBV7-3 and TRBJ2-1, is as follows: GAGVSQTPSNKVTEKGKYVELRCDPISGHTALYWYRQSLGQGPEFLIYFQGTGAADDSGLPNDRFFAVRPEGSVSTLKIQRTERGDSAVYLCASRLAGPYSSYNEQFFGPGTRLTVL.